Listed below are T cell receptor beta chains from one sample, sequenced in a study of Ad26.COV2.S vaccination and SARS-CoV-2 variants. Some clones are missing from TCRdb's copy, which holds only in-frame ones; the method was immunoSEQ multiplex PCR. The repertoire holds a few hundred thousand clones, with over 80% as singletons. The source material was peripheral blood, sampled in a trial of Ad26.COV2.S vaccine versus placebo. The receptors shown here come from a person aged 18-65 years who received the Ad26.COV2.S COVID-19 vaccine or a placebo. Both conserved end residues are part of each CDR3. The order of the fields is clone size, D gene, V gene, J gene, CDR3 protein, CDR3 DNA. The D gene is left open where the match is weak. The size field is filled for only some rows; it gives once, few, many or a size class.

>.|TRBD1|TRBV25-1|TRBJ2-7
CASSEWAGGHYEQYF
TGTGCCAGCAGTGAATGGGCAGGGGGCCACTACGAGCAGTACTTC
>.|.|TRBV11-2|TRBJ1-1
CASSLVVRFGVMNSEAFF
TGTGCCAGCAGCTTAGTAGTGAGGTTTGGGGTTATGAACAGCGAAGCTTTCTTT
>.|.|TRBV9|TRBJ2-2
CASSTSPHKRNTGELFF
TGTGCCAGCAGCACGAGCCCCCACAAGAGGAACACCGGGGAGCTGTTTTTT
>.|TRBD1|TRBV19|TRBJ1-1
CASSIWDRTQVHTEAFF
TGTGCCAGTAGTATCTGGGACAGAACCCAGGTGCACACTGAAGCTTTCTTT
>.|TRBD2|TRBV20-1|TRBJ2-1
CSASGAGGQKFYNEQFF
TGCAGTGCTAGTGGAGCGGGGGGGCAGAAATTCTACAATGAGCAGTTCTTC
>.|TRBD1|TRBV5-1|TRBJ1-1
CASSPDPGQGGTEAFF
TGCGCCAGCAGCCCAGACCCGGGACAGGGAGGCACTGAAGCTTTCTTT
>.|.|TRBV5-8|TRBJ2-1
CASSLGIRGGEFF
TGTGCCAGCAGCTTGGGAATCAGGGGGGGCGAGTTCTTC
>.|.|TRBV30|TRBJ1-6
CAWSPRGGVIIHPLHF
TGTGCCTGGAGTCCCCGGGGAGGGGTTATAATTCACCCCCTCCACTTT
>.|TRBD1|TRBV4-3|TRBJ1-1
CASGKQGSEAFF
TGCGCCAGCGGAAAACAGGGGTCTGAAGCTTTCTTT
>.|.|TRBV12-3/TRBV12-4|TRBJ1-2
CASRLVGERGYTF
TGTGCCAGCAGGTTGGTCGGGGAACGAGGCTACACCTTC
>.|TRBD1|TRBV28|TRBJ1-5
CASSFIRGQQPQHF
TGTGCCAGCAGTTTCATCAGGGGGCAACAGCCCCAGCATTTT
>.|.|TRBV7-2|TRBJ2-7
CASSLTRDRYEQYF
TGTGCCAGCAGCCTCACTAGGGACCGATACGAGCAGTACTTC
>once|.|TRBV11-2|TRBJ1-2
CASSLDLAGYGGYTF
TGTGCCAGCAGCTTAGACCTGGCGGGCTATGGGGGCTACACCTTC
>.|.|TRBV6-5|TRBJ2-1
CASSYVSGPDNEQFF
TGTGCCAGCAGTTACGTCTCAGGGCCCGACAATGAGCAGTTCTTC
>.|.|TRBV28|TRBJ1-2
CASSSRGLLANYGYTF
TGTGCCAGCAGTTCAAGGGGTCTACTAGCTAACTATGGCTACACCTTC
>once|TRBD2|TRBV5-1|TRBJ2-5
CASSLVTSGAPRETQYF
TGCGCCAGCAGCTTGGTTACTAGCGGGGCCCCCAGGGAGACCCAGTACTTC
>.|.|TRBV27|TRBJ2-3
CASSDTSSWLFTDTQYF
TGTGCCAGCAGTGATACTAGCTCGTGGCTGTTCACAGATACGCAGTATTTT
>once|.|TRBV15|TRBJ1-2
CATSTRGNYGYTF
TGTGCCACCAGTACGCGGGGGAACTATGGCTACACCTTC
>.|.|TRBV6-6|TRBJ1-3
CASSNSVNSGNTIYF
TGTGCCAGCAGTAATTCGGTTAACTCTGGAAACACCATATATTTT
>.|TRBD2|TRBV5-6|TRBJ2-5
CASSPRLAGYQETQYF
TGTGCCAGCAGCCCCCGACTAGCGGGGTACCAAGAGACCCAGTACTTC
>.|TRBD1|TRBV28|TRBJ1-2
CASSLTGVNNYGYTF
TGTGCCAGCAGTTTAACAGGGGTAAATAACTATGGCTACACCTTC
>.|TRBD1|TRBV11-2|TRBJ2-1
CASSPRTGGQDEQFF
TGTGCCAGCAGCCCGCGGACAGGGGGCCAGGATGAGCAGTTCTTC
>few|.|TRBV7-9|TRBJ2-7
CASSLVGKKYF
TGTGCCAGCAGCTTAGTGGGGAAAAAGTACTTC
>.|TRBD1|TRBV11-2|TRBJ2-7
CASSSQGVSYEQYF
TGTGCCAGCAGCTCACAGGGGGTCTCCTACGAGCAGTACTTC
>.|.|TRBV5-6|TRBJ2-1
CASSLNFEQFF
TGTGCCAGCAGCTTAAATTTTGAGCAGTTCTTC
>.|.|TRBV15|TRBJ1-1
CATAQNTEAFF
TGTGCCACCGCCCAGAACACTGAAGCTTTCTTT
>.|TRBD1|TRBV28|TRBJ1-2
CASSQDRLYF
TGTGCCAGCAGCCAGGACAGGCTCTATTTC
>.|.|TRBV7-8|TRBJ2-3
CASRRAGDTQYF
TGTGCCAGCAGACGAGCAGGAGATACGCAGTATTTT
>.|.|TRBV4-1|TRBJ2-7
CASSPRTDGYEQYF
TGCGCCAGCAGCCCCCGGACGGACGGCTACGAGCAGTACTTC
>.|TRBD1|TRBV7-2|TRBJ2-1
CASSPQRTGEQFF
TGTGCCAGCAGCCCCCAAAGGACAGGGGAGCAGTTCTTC
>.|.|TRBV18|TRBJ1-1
CASSPPGRAGAFF
TGTGCCAGCTCACCACCAGGTCGGGCTGGAGCTTTCTTT
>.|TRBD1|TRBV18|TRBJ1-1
CASSGDRQNTEAFF
TGTGCCAGCTCAGGGGACAGGCAGAACACTGAAGCTTTCTTT
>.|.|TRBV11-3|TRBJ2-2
CASSLDPIDGELFF
TGTGCCAGCAGCTTAGATCCGATTGACGGGGAGCTGTTTTTT
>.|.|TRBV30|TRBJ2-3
CAWGLRRDTQYF
TGTGCCTGGGGACTGCGGCGCGATACGCAGTATTTT
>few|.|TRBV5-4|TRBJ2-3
CASSLYVGVEDTQYF
TGTGCCAGCAGCTTGTATGTGGGGGTCGAAGATACGCAGTATTTT
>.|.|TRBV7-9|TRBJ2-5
CASRFRVSETQYF
TGTGCCAGCAGATTCAGGGTATCAGAGACCCAGTACTTC
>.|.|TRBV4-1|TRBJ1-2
CASSQGVLQGANYGYTF
TGCGCCAGCAGCCAGGGGGTTCTACAGGGAGCTAACTATGGCTACACCTTC
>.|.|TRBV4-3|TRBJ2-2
CASSQVNPSNTGELFF
TGCGCCAGCAGCCAAGTAAATCCGTCGAACACCGGGGAGCTGTTTTTT
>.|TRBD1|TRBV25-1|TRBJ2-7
CASRGWQGAGEQYF
TGTGCCAGCAGAGGCTGGCAGGGGGCTGGCGAGCAGTACTTC
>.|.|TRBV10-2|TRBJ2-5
CASSVSGVQETQYF
TGCGCCAGCAGTGTATCGGGGGTACAAGAGACCCAGTACTTC
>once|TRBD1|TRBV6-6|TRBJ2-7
CASRTPGQSYEQYF
TGTGCCAGCAGGACACCGGGACAGAGTTACGAGCAGTACTTC
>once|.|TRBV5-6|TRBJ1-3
CASSFSLGSSGNTIYF
TGTGCCAGCAGCTTCTCTTTGGGGAGCTCTGGAAACACCATATATTTT
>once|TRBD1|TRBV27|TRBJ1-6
CASSFGTGSNSPLHF
TGTGCCAGCAGTTTCGGGACAGGTTCCAATTCACCCCTCCACTTT
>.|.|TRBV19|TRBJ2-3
CASSNLAPGTDTQYF
TGTGCCAGTAGTAACCTAGCCCCGGGCACAGATACGCAGTATTTT
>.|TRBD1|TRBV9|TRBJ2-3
CASSVVRQGDTQYF
TGTGCCAGCAGCGTAGTTAGACAGGGAGATACGCAGTATTTT
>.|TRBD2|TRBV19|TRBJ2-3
CASSILAGGLGTDTQYF
TGTGCCAGTAGTATACTAGCGGGGGGGCTTGGCACAGATACGCAGTATTTT
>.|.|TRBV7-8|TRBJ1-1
CASRLVTGRNTEAFF
TGTGCCAGCAGGTTAGTAACAGGGAGGAACACTGAAGCTTTCTTT
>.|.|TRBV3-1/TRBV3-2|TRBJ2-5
CASSQEIVQETQYF
TGTGCCAGCAGCCAAGAGATTGTCCAAGAGACCCAGTACTTC
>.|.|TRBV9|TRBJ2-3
CASSVGFSTDTQYF
TGTGCCAGCAGCGTAGGATTCAGCACAGATACGCAGTATTTT
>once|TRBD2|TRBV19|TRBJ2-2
CASSIGSFGGGTGELFF
TGTGCCAGTAGTATCGGAAGCTTCGGGGGGGGTACCGGGGAGCTGTTTTTT
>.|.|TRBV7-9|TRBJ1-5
CASSVFDQPQHF
TGTGCCAGCAGCGTCTTTGATCAGCCCCAGCATTTT
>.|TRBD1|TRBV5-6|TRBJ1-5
CASSLGIGGTYQPQHF
TGTGCCAGCAGCTTGGGAATAGGGGGCACTTATCAGCCCCAGCATTTT
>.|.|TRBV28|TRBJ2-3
CASRPTVLGGQYF
TGTGCCAGCAGACCGACAGTGCTGGGGGGGCAGTATTTT
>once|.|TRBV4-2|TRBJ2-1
CASSQANKRADEQFF
TGTGCCAGCAGCCAGGCGAACAAGAGGGCGGATGAGCAGTTCTTC
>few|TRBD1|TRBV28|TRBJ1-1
CASSFSGGQNTEAFF
TGTGCCAGCAGTTTTTCAGGGGGCCAGAACACTGAAGCTTTCTTT
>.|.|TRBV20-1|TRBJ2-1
CSASVLVREQFF
TGCAGTGCTAGTGTCCTAGTCCGGGAGCAGTTCTTC
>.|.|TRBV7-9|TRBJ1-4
CASSLALGVSEKLFF
TGTGCCAGCAGCTTAGCTCTAGGTGTAAGTGAAAAACTGTTTTTT
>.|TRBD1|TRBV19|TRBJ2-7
CASSLLPGQGLYEQYF
TGTGCCAGTAGCTTACTCCCGGGACAGGGCCTCTACGAGCAGTACTTC
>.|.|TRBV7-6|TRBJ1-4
CASSLGPGKADRNEKLFF
TGTGCCAGCAGCTTAGGACCGGGCAAGGCAGACCGAAATGAAAAACTGTTTTTT
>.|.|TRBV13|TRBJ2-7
CASSLYPSYEQYF
TGTGCCAGCAGCTTATACCCCTCCTACGAGCAGTACTTC